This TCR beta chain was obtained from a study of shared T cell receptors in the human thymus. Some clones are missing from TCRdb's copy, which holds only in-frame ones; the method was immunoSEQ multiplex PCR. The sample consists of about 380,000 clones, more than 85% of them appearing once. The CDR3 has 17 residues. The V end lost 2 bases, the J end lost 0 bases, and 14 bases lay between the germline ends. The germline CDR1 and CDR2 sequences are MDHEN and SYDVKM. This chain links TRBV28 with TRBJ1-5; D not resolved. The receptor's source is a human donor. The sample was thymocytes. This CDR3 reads CASSLPLGQLSNQPQHF. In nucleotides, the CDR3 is TGTGCCAGCAGTTTACCCCTTGGGCAGCTTAGCAATCAGCCCCAGCATTTT.